The TCR beta chain described here comes from a study of blood T cell repertoires in COVID-19. For the study at large: Sources were T cells, B-cell-depleted T cells, or PBMCs; the material itself was cDNA or gDNA.

The germline gives CDR1 DFQATT, CDR2 SNEGSKA (reference sequence). This CDR3 contains 11 residues. V lost 3 bases to trimming and J lost 8 bases, with 8 bases between them. Measured with immunoSEQ multiplex PCR; TCRdb has only the in-frame clones, and not every one. The sample shows about 180,000 clones, 65% to 90% of them seen only once. The chain joins TRBV20-1 to TRBJ2-1, with D tentatively TRBD1 (5 bases). The sample comprised peripheral blood. The TCR was taken from a human donor in a cohort sampled during active COVID-19. The CDR3, as DNA: TGCAGTGCTAGCCAGGGTGATGAGCAGTTCTTC. Translation: CSASQGDEQFF.